The 17 T cell receptor beta chains reported below all come from one sample, sequenced in a study of blood T cell repertoires in COVID-19. Clones were sequenced by immunoSEQ multiplex PCR, and TCRdb holds only the in-frame ones, with some missing. The sample carries a few hundred thousand clones, around 84% recorded once. The sequenced material came from peripheral blood. The receptor source for this set is a woman in her sixties who had recovered from COVID-19.

V and J are TRBV5-4 and TRBJ1-2; possibly TRBD1 for D (5 bases). V was trimmed by 4 bases and J by 4 bases, leaving 11 bases between them. The CDR3 runs to 13 residues. Germline CDR1 and CDR2: SGHNT and YYREEE (reference sequence). In DNA form, the CDR3 reads TGTGCCAGCAGCCCGGGGACTGCCTATGGCTACACCTTC. Residues: CASSPGTAYGYTF.

V and J are TRBV19 and TRBJ2-5; 8 nucleotides match TRBD1. Germline V lookup: CDR1 LNHDA, CDR2 SQIVND (reference sequence). CDR3 length equals 14 residues. Trimming cost V 5 bases and J 5 bases; bases outside gene matches: 7. The CDR3 DNA sequence: TGTGCCAGTAGTTCCGGGACAGGCCTGGAGACCCAGTACTTC. Amino acid sequence: CASSSGTGLETQYF.

In its sample, this clone was seen once. The rearrangement uses TRBV18 and TRBJ1-2; D not certain. CDR3 length: 12 amino acids. Between the trimmed V and J ends, which lost 3 bases and 5 bases, there was a span of 7 bases. Germline loops: CDR1 KGHSH, CDR2 LQKENI. CDR3 residues: CASSPRGYGYTF. The CDR3 DNA reads as TGTGCCAGCTCACCGCGGGGATATGGCTACACCTTC.

This clone appeared many times. The genes are TRBV2 and TRBJ2-7; 10 bases map to TRBD2. Germline V gives CDR1 SNHLY, CDR2 FYNNEI. CDR3 length equals 16 residues. After removal of 3 bases from V and 5 bases from J, the junction contained 10 bases not matched to a gene. CDR3 in DNA: TGTGCCAGCAGTGATGGGGCCAGCGGGGGGGTGAACGAGCAGTACTTC. Its translation is CASSDGASGGVNEQYF. The full variable domain, rest sourced from reference TRBV2 and TRBJ2-7, is EPEVTQTPSHQVTQMGQEVILRCVPISNHLYFYWYRQILGQKVEFLVSFYNNEISEKSEIFDDQFSVERPDGSNFTLKIRSTKLEDSAMYFCASSDGASGGVNEQYFGPGTRLTVT.

The V call is TRBV13, the J call TRBJ2-7, with TRBD2 as a possible D gene (5 bases). CDR3 length equals 14 residues. The V gene lost 5 bases and the J gene lost 7 bases, with 18 bases spanning the gap. CDR1 is PRHDT, CDR2 FYEKMQ, per germline (reference sequence). The CDR3 spells CASSQDRRSGEQYF. DNA of the CDR3: TGTGCCAGCAGCCAGGATCGGAGGTCCGGTGAGCAGTACTTC. The variable domain in full, completed from reference TRBV13 and TRBJ2-7, reads AAGVIQSPRHLIKEKRETATLKCYPIPRHDTVYWYQQGPGQDPQFLISFYEKMQSDKGSIPDRFSAQQFSDYHSELNMSSLELGDSALYFCASSQDRRSGEQYFGPGTRLTVT.

CDR3 sequence (DNA): TGCAGCGTTGAAGAGTCTGCAGGCTACAATGAGCAGTTCTTC. As protein: CSVEESAGYNEQFF. V and J are TRBV29-1 and TRBJ2-1; D is uncertain. The length of the CDR3 is 14 residues. V was cut by 0 bases and J by 3 bases, with 9 bases left in between. The germline CDR1 and CDR2 sequences are SQVTM and ANQGSEA.

V and J are TRBV5-7 and TRBJ2-5; no clear D gene. TRBV5-7 is an open reading frame, and its role is uncertain. The CDR3 spans 17 residues. Deletions cut 2 bases from V and 5 bases from J, with 22 bases between. The CDR3 loop is CASSLGPPLCKEETQYF. DNA for the CDR3: TGTGCCAGCAGCTTAGGCCCTCCTCTATGCAAGGAGGAGACCCAGTACTTC.

The J gene is TRBJ2-5, the V gene TRBV2; a possible D gene is TRBD2 (5 bases). V lost 3 bases, J lost 4 bases, and 9 bases lay in between. The CDR3 covers 13 residues. The germline CDR1 and CDR2 sequences are SNHLY and FYNNEI. The CDR3 DNA follows: TGTGCCAGCAGTGACGGGATCGGAGAGACCCAGTACTTC. Its translation: CASSDGIGETQYF.

The chain links TRBV5-4 to TRBJ2-2, with TRBD2 matching over 9 bases. This CDR3 has 15 residues. Germline trimming cut 5 bases from V and 8 bases from J; bases unmatched to any gene: 10. The germline gives CDR1 SGHNT, CDR2 YYREEE (reference sequence). CDR3 nucleotide sequence: TGTGCCAGCAGATACGGCGGGGGGGCTAGAGGGGAGCTGTTTTTT. It specifies CASRYGGGARGELFF.

The chain employs TRBV10-3 and TRBJ2-1; possibly TRBD2 for D (6 bases). The CDR3 has 14 residues. Germline CDR1 ENHRY, CDR2 SYGVKD. The V end was cut by 1 base, the J end by 5 bases, with 9 bases between. For the CDR3, the DNA is TGTGCCATCAGTGAGTGGGGGGATAACAATGAGCAGTTCTTC. Protein product: CAISEWGDNNEQFF.

The CDR3 bases are TGTGCCAGCAGCTCCAAATCCAACACCGGGGAGCTGTTTTTT. It codes for CASSSKSNTGELFF. The rearrangement joins TRBV7-2 to TRBJ2-2; D gene ambiguous. Trimming left V 4 bases short and J 2 bases short, with 8 bases between. Germline CDR1 reads SGHTA; CDR2 reads FQGNSA. The CDR3 consists of 14 residues.

The genes are TRBV15 and TRBJ1-5; D gene uncertain. The CDR3 is made up of 14 amino acids. V gave up 7 bases and J gave up 4 bases, with 14 bases separating them. CDR1 and CDR2 from the germline V gene are LNHNV and YYDKDF (reference sequence). The DNA for the CDR3 is TGTGCCACCACCCCAGCAGCCGGGAATCAGCCCCAGCATTTT. Protein: CATTPAAGNQPQHF.

As DNA, the CDR3 is TGTGCCAGTAGTACCCCTTTGCGGGGGCCGAAGGATACGCAGTATTTT. Encoded protein: CASSTPLRGPKDTQYF. J is TRBJ2-3 and V is TRBV19; D possibly corresponds to TRBD2 (7 bases). Trimming shortened V by 4 bases and J by 6 bases, and 20 bases separated the two germline ends. Germline assignment: CDR1 LNHDA and CDR2 SQIVND (reference sequence). The CDR3 length is 16 residues.

The chain uses TRBV7-3 and TRBJ2-7; TRBD2 might be the D (5 bases). The V gene lost 5 bases and the J gene lost 6 bases, with 17 bases spanning the gap. The germline CDR1 and CDR2 sequences are SGHTA and FQGTGA. The CDR3 spans 14 residues. CDR3 sequence (DNA): TGTGCCAGCAGCCAAACCGCGGGTTTGGGCGAGCAGTACTTC. Protein product: CASSQTAGLGEQYF.

This chain uses TRBV11-3 with TRBJ2-1; 15 nucleotides line up with TRBD2. This CDR3 contains 18 residues. Germline V gene data show CDR1 as SGHNT and CDR2 as YENEEA. The trim removed 5 bases at V and 4 bases at J, leaving 9 bases unmatched. This chain's CDR3 is CASSPGLAGGPNYNEQFF. For the CDR3, the DNA is TGTGCCAGCAGCCCAGGACTAGCGGGGGGGCCCAATTACAATGAGCAGTTCTTC. Filled out from reference TRBV11-3 and TRBJ2-1, the complete variable domain reads EAGVVQSPRYKIIEKKQPVAFWCNPISGHNTLYWYLQNLGQGPELLIRYENEEAVDDSQLPKDRFSAERLKGVDSTLKIQPAELGDSAVYLCASSPGLAGGPNYNEQFFGPGTRLTVL.

Many counts were recorded for this clone. V gene TRBV27 combines with J gene TRBJ1-5; TRBD1 aligns across 7 bases. The CDR3 consists of 15 residues. V was pared by 0 bases and J by 9 bases, with 8 bases of the junction left unmatched. CDR1 and CDR2 (germline): MNHEY, SMNVEV (reference sequence). The DNA for the CDR3 is TGTGCCAGCAGTTTATCAAGCAGGGGGGTTCGGCCCCAGCATTTT. Residues: CASSLSSRGVRPQHF.

This clone has more than one count but fewer than ten. V usage is TRBV5-4 and J usage is TRBJ2-1; TRBD2 matches 7 bases. CDR1 and CDR2 (germline): SGHNT, YYREEE (reference sequence). CDR3 length: 15 amino acids. V gave up 7 bases and J gave up 2 bases; unmatched junction bases: 9. Here the CDR3 DNA reads TGTGCCAGCCGCGTGGGCGGGGGTGCCTACAATGAGCAGTTCTTC. Its translation is CASRVGGGAYNEQFF.